This is a list of T cell receptor beta chains from one sample in a study of shared clonotypes between healthy human individuals. The method was immunoSEQ multiplex PCR; TCRdb's version includes in-frame clones alone and lacks a portion of them. The sample includes 2 million to 2.5 million clones, approximately 94% of them seen just once. The sample consisted of naive CD4+ T cells sorted from blood. All receptors derive from a man in his late teens or twenties in good health. The CDR3 runs from the conserved cysteine through the conserved F or W. The D gene is left open where the match is weak. The size of a clone is reported for some rows only, either as once, few or many, or as a class for expanded clones.

clone size: once; CDR3 length: 14; D gene: NA; V gene: TRBV4-1; J gene: TRBJ1-5; CDR3 DNA: TGCGCCAGCAGCCAAGATCACGGGATTCAGCCCCAGCATTTT; CDR3 protein: CASSQDHGIQPQHF
clone size: NA; CDR3 length: 14; D gene: TRBD1; V gene: TRBV5-1; J gene: TRBJ1-2; CDR3 DNA: TGCGCCAGCAGTCCGACGACAGGGAGCTATGGCTACACCTTC; CDR3 protein: CASSPTTGSYGYTF
clone size: few; CDR3 length: 14; D gene: NA; V gene: TRBV28; J gene: TRBJ1-1; CDR3 DNA: TGTGCCAGCAGTTCACAGGGTATTAGGGCTGAAGCTTTCTTT; CDR3 protein: CASSSQGIRAEAFF
clone size: NA; CDR3 length: 12; D gene: NA; V gene: TRBV7-9; J gene: TRBJ1-1; CDR3 DNA: TGTGCCAGCAGCCGAAGACACCCTGAAGCTTTCTTT; CDR3 protein: CASSRRHPEAFF
clone size: NA; CDR3 length: 12; D gene: NA; V gene: TRBV6-1; J gene: TRBJ1-2; CDR3 DNA: TGTGCCACCGGGACACAACAGGGAGGCTACACCTTC; CDR3 protein: CATGTQQGGYTF
clone size: NA; CDR3 length: 15; D gene: TRBD1; V gene: TRBV5-1; J gene: TRBJ1-6; CDR3 DNA: TGCGCCAGCACCGTACAGGGGGATACAAATTCACCCCTCCACTTT; CDR3 protein: CASTVQGDTNSPLHF
clone size: once; CDR3 length: 12; D gene: NA; V gene: TRBV28; J gene: TRBJ1-3; CDR3 DNA: TGTGCCAGCAGTTTGGGCCGAAACACCATATATTTT; CDR3 protein: CASSLGRNTIYF
clone size: NA; CDR3 length: 15; D gene: NA; V gene: TRBV5-6; J gene: TRBJ1-2; CDR3 DNA: TGTGCCAGCAGCTATTTCCTACAGGGAGACTATGGCTACACCTTC; CDR3 protein: CASSYFLQGDYGYTF
clone size: NA; CDR3 length: 11; D gene: TRBD2; V gene: TRBV18; J gene: TRBJ2-5; CDR3 DNA: TGTGCCAGCTCGCGGGGGGAGACCCAGTACTTC; CDR3 protein: CASSRGETQYF
clone size: few; CDR3 length: 15; D gene: TRBD1; V gene: TRBV30; J gene: TRBJ1-1; CDR3 DNA: TGTGCCTGGATGGTGGACAGGGGAGAAGCCACTGAAGCTTTCTTT; CDR3 protein: CAWMVDRGEATEAFF
clone size: NA; CDR3 length: 11; D gene: NA; V gene: TRBV5-1; J gene: TRBJ2-7; CDR3 DNA: TGCGCCAGCAGCTCAGGGCGCGAGCAGTACTTC; CDR3 protein: CASSSGREQYF
clone size: NA; CDR3 length: 13; D gene: NA; V gene: TRBV7-9; J gene: TRBJ2-7; CDR3 DNA: TGTGCCAGCAGCGGGCTGGAGTCGAGGGAGCAGTACTTC; CDR3 protein: CASSGLESREQYF
clone size: NA; CDR3 length: 16; D gene: NA; V gene: TRBV27; J gene: TRBJ1-6; CDR3 DNA: TGTGCCAGCAGTTCATTAGGGGCGGGTATCAATTCACCCCTCCACTTT; CDR3 protein: CASSSLGAGINSPLHF
clone size: NA; CDR3 length: 12; D gene: NA; V gene: TRBV5-6; J gene: TRBJ2-1; CDR3 DNA: TGTGCCAGCAGCTCCGACGGAGGGAGGCAGTTCTTC; CDR3 protein: CASSSDGGRQFF
clone size: NA; CDR3 length: 17; D gene: NA; V gene: TRBV28; J gene: TRBJ1-2; CDR3 DNA: TGTGCCAGCAGTTTAAGGGCCGGAGGTGCAGCACGGTATGGCTACACCTTC; CDR3 protein: CASSLRAGGAARYGYTF
clone size: NA; CDR3 length: 13; D gene: NA; V gene: TRBV6-5; J gene: TRBJ2-7; CDR3 DNA: TGTGCCAGCAGGCCGGGATCGGGGAGAGAGCAGTACTTC; CDR3 protein: CASRPGSGREQYF
clone size: NA; CDR3 length: 14; D gene: NA; V gene: TRBV6-6; J gene: TRBJ2-7; CDR3 DNA: TGTGCCAGCAGTTACACAGCGAACTCCTACGAGCAGTACTTC; CDR3 protein: CASSYTANSYEQYF
clone size: NA; CDR3 length: 17; D gene: NA; V gene: TRBV7-2; J gene: TRBJ2-7; CDR3 DNA: TGTGCCAGCAGCCCATCTGCAGGGACCACTCGAGCCTACGAGCAGTACTTC; CDR3 protein: CASSPSAGTTRAYEQYF
clone size: once; CDR3 length: 15; D gene: TRBD2; V gene: TRBV4-1; J gene: TRBJ2-1; CDR3 DNA: TGCGCCAGCAGTACGGGACTAGCCCTCTACAATGAGCAGTTCTTC; CDR3 protein: CASSTGLALYNEQFF
clone size: NA; CDR3 length: 14; D gene: NA; V gene: TRBV9; J gene: TRBJ2-5; CDR3 DNA: TGTGCCAGCAGCGTAGAGGGAGTTGAAGAGACCCAGTACTTC; CDR3 protein: CASSVEGVEETQYF
clone size: NA; CDR3 length: 13; D gene: NA; V gene: TRBV6-1; J gene: TRBJ1-3; CDR3 DNA: TGTGCCAGCCGAAGGGCTCTCGGGGGCACCATATATTTT; CDR3 protein: CASRRALGGTIYF
clone size: few; CDR3 length: 13; D gene: NA; V gene: TRBV7-9; J gene: TRBJ1-2; CDR3 DNA: TGTGCCAGCAGCTTAGATTATAGGGATGGCTACACCTTC; CDR3 protein: CASSLDYRDGYTF
clone size: NA; CDR3 length: 13; D gene: NA; V gene: TRBV2; J gene: TRBJ1-5; CDR3 DNA: TGTGCCAGCGTGAGAGACGGCAATCAGCCCCAGCATTTT; CDR3 protein: CASVRDGNQPQHF
clone size: NA; CDR3 length: 16; D gene: NA; V gene: TRBV25-1; J gene: TRBJ2-5; CDR3 DNA: TGTGTCTCCAGAAACAGGGAGGTAGCGTCACAAGAGACCCAGTACTTC; CDR3 protein: CVSRNREVASQETQYF
clone size: NA; CDR3 length: 15; D gene: TRBD1; V gene: TRBV25-1; J gene: TRBJ2-3; CDR3 DNA: TGTGCCAGCTCCGAGGGACAGCTAGTCACAGATACGCAGTATTTT; CDR3 protein: CASSEGQLVTDTQYF
clone size: NA; CDR3 length: 20; D gene: TRBD2; V gene: TRBV4-1; J gene: TRBJ2-5; CDR3 DNA: TGCGCCAGCAGCCAAGATCCAGGACTAGCGGGGCCCTTAGACCAAGAGACCCAGTACTTC; CDR3 protein: CASSQDPGLAGPLDQETQYF
clone size: NA; CDR3 length: 11; D gene: NA; V gene: TRBV19; J gene: TRBJ2-5; CDR3 DNA: TGTGCCAGTAGGGACCAAGAGACCCAGTACTTC; CDR3 protein: CASRDQETQYF
clone size: NA; CDR3 length: 18; D gene: NA; V gene: TRBV4-2; J gene: TRBJ2-7; CDR3 DNA: TGTGCCAGCAGCCAAGACTCTTTAACTGGACTAACCTTCTACGAGCAGTACTTC; CDR3 protein: CASSQDSLTGLTFYEQYF
clone size: NA; CDR3 length: 14; D gene: NA; V gene: TRBV6-1; J gene: TRBJ1-1; CDR3 DNA: TGTGCCAGCACCGCAGGGTTAGGGAACACTGAAGCTTTCTTT; CDR3 protein: CASTAGLGNTEAFF
clone size: NA; CDR3 length: 16; D gene: TRBD2; V gene: TRBV18; J gene: TRBJ2-2; CDR3 DNA: TGTGCCAGCTCACCCCGCCTAGCGGGACACACCGGGGAGCTGTTTTTT; CDR3 protein: CASSPRLAGHTGELFF
clone size: NA; CDR3 length: 13; D gene: NA; V gene: TRBV6-4; J gene: TRBJ2-2; CDR3 DNA: TGTGCCAGCAGTCTACGAGGGTCCGGGGAGCTGTTTTTT; CDR3 protein: CASSLRGSGELFF
clone size: NA; CDR3 length: 16; D gene: NA; V gene: TRBV5-6; J gene: TRBJ2-7; CDR3 DNA: TGTGCCAGCAGCTTAGCAGCACAGGGTAATATCTACGAGCAGTACTTC; CDR3 protein: CASSLAAQGNIYEQYF
clone size: NA; CDR3 length: 15; D gene: NA; V gene: TRBV5-3; J gene: TRBJ2-5; CDR3 DNA: TGTGCCAGAAGCTCAGGACAGAGCCCACAAGAGACCCAGTACTTC; CDR3 protein: CARSSGQSPQETQYF
clone size: NA; CDR3 length: 14; D gene: NA; V gene: TRBV7-9; J gene: TRBJ1-3; CDR3 DNA: TGTGCCAGCAGACAACAATCTCCTGGAAACACCATATATTTT; CDR3 protein: CASRQQSPGNTIYF
clone size: once; CDR3 length: 18; D gene: NA; V gene: TRBV21-1; J gene: TRBJ2-7; CDR3 DNA: TGTGCCAGCAGCAAAGCGCATCGTAGCGGGAGGGGTGGCGACGAGCAGTACTTC; CDR3 protein: CASSKAHRSGRGGDEQYF
clone size: NA; CDR3 length: 18; D gene: TRBD1; V gene: TRBV27; J gene: TRBJ1-2; CDR3 DNA: TGTGCCAGCAGTTTATCACGGGGACAGGGGAAAGGGTTTGGTGGCTACACCTTC; CDR3 protein: CASSLSRGQGKGFGGYTF
clone size: NA; CDR3 length: 13; D gene: TRBD1; V gene: TRBV6-1; J gene: TRBJ1-5; CDR3 DNA: TGTGCCAGCAGAGCAACAGGGGTTCAGCCCCAGCATTTT; CDR3 protein: CASRATGVQPQHF
clone size: NA; CDR3 length: 15; D gene: NA; V gene: TRBV7-9; J gene: TRBJ1-6; CDR3 DNA: TGTGCCAGCAGCTCTGGCGGGGTTGCGGGTTCACCCCTCCACTTT; CDR3 protein: CASSSGGVAGSPLHF
clone size: NA; CDR3 length: 12; D gene: NA; V gene: TRBV7-2; J gene: TRBJ2-1; CDR3 DNA: TGTGCCAGCAGCTTAGGACTTTTTGAGCAGTTCTTC; CDR3 protein: CASSLGLFEQFF
clone size: NA; CDR3 length: 14; D gene: NA; V gene: TRBV12-5; J gene: TRBJ1-2; CDR3 DNA: TGTGCTAGTGGTTTATCCGGGACCGAGAGCGGCTACACCTTC; CDR3 protein: CASGLSGTESGYTF
clone size: NA; CDR3 length: 15; D gene: TRBD2; V gene: TRBV5-1; J gene: TRBJ2-1; CDR3 DNA: TGCGCCAGCAGCTCCAGGCAAGCGGGAGTTAATGAGCAGTTCTTC; CDR3 protein: CASSSRQAGVNEQFF
clone size: NA; CDR3 length: 17; D gene: TRBD2; V gene: TRBV11-2; J gene: TRBJ2-5; CDR3 DNA: TGTGCCAGCAGCTTTGGTCAAGCGGGAGATTTCGAGAAGACCCAGTACTTC; CDR3 protein: CASSFGQAGDFEKTQYF
clone size: NA; CDR3 length: 15; D gene: TRBD2; V gene: TRBV30; J gene: TRBJ2-7; CDR3 DNA: TGTGCCTGGAGCGGCGCTAGCGGGGGGCCAGGTGAGCAGTACTTC; CDR3 protein: CAWSGASGGPGEQYF
clone size: NA; CDR3 length: 15; D gene: TRBD1; V gene: TRBV7-9; J gene: TRBJ1-2; CDR3 DNA: TGTGCCAGCAGCGGGGGACAGGGGGCATACTATGGCTACACCTTC; CDR3 protein: CASSGGQGAYYGYTF
clone size: NA; CDR3 length: 14; D gene: NA; V gene: TRBV5-4; J gene: TRBJ2-7; CDR3 DNA: TGTGCCAGCAGCTCTGAGCGTACAAACTACGAGCAGTACTTC; CDR3 protein: CASSSERTNYEQYF
clone size: once; CDR3 length: 16; D gene: NA; V gene: TRBV5-1; J gene: TRBJ2-6; CDR3 DNA: TGCGCCAGCAGCTTGGTTCCGGGGTCTGGGGCCAACGTCCTGACTTTC; CDR3 protein: CASSLVPGSGANVLTF
clone size: NA; CDR3 length: 11; D gene: NA; V gene: TRBV19; J gene: TRBJ2-4; CDR3 DNA: TGTGCCAGTAGTTCACTAAACATTCAGTACTTC; CDR3 protein: CASSSLNIQYF
clone size: NA; CDR3 length: 13; D gene: NA; V gene: TRBV5-6; J gene: TRBJ2-3; CDR3 DNA: TGTGCCAGCAGCTTGCCTAGCACAGATACGCAGTATTTT; CDR3 protein: CASSLPSTDTQYF